This T cell receptor beta chain comes out of a study of T cells in tuberculosis. Turning to the study itself: A South African cohort included IGRA-negative adolescents, latently infected IGRA-positive adolescents and adults with active tuberculosis.

Details on this clone: Its antigen is currently unknown.

The data were produced by immunoSEQ multiplex PCR, yet TCRdb's version contains in-frame clones alone and is incomplete. Among 25,000 to 30,000 clones, 92% were seen once, and the ten largest hold 6.8%. Time point defined: new active TB diagnosis, blood taken before or within 7 days of starting treatment. J gave up 6 bases and V 0 bases, and 8 bases lay outside the gene matches. From germline, CDR1 is SGHRS and CDR2 YFSETQ. The CDR3 contains 15 residues. Study-wide findings and caveats: GMM-specific TCRs were nearer to active tuberculosis alpha repertoires, suggesting expansion. The TCR-beta difference was not significant; alpha differences partly reflected length.

The clonotype originates from an adult with tuberculosis. Source: PBMCs, taken at tuberculosis diagnosis. The chain combines TRBV5-1 with TRBJ2-7; TRBD2 agrees at 8 bases. The CDR3 sequence is CASSLEGTRASEQYF. The CDR3 nucleotides are TGCGCCAGCAGCTTGGAAGGGACTAGAGCGTCCGAGCAGTACTTC.